Following are 32 T cell receptor beta chains from one sample sequenced in a study of beta chain features in type 1 diabetes. The sequenced template was cDNA made from the entire isolated RNA. Assay: immunoSEQ multiplex PCR; the TCRdb copy retains only in-frame clones and omits some. Found here are tens of thousands of clones, about 50% of them singletons; the top ten hold roughly 0.7%. What these receptors recognize is not known. Overall study findings and caveats: When Type 1 diabetes patients were examined, their TCRB CDR3s proved moderately but significantly shorter in all four CD4+ subsets.

The material sequenced was central memory CD4+ T cells from blood. These receptors were collected from a man between 25 and 39 years old with type 1 diabetes.

The table lists this clone with a few counts. This chain uses TRBV4-1 with TRBJ1-5; weak D call: TRBD1 (5 bases). Trimming took 3 bases from V and 6 from J, leaving 9 bases between them. The CDR3 loop spans 13 amino acids. Germline V gene sequence: CDR1 MGHRA, CDR2 YSYEKL. CDR3 nucleotides: TGCGCCAGCAGCCAGGGGGGAGGTCAGCCCCAGCATTTT. Translation: CASSQGGGQPQHF.

This clone was seen only a few times. The V and J genes are TRBV15 and TRBJ2-5; 8 nucleotides match TRBD2. This CDR3 spans 16 amino acids. Germline trimming cut 4 bases from V and 6 bases from J; bases unmatched to any gene: 13. Germline V gives CDR1 LNHNV, CDR2 YYDKDF (reference sequence). CDR3 sequence: CATSMGRAGALKTQYF. The CDR3 DNA reads TGTGCCACCAGCATGGGTAGAGCGGGGGCGTTAAAGACCCAGTACTTC.

This clone came up a few times. The chain couples TRBV2 to TRBJ1-2, with 9 nucleotides matching TRBD1. Germline V gives CDR1 SNHLY, CDR2 FYNNEI. The ends lost 8 bases at V and 7 bases at J; junction bases unmatched: 8. The CDR3 covers 13 residues. CDR3 region: CASGRTGEGGYTF. CDR3 nucleotides: TGTGCCAGCGGGAGGACAGGGGAGGGTGGCTACACCTTC.

This clone was seen a few times. The rearrangement links TRBV5-1 to TRBJ2-1, with 14 bases that match TRBD2. Germline loops: CDR1 SGHRS, CDR2 YFSETQ. V dropped 3 bases and J dropped 1; count of bases not matched to a gene: 6. The length of the CDR3 is 18 residues. This chain's CDR3 is CASSSGLAGGGSYNEQFF. The DNA for the CDR3 is TGCGCCAGCAGCTCCGGACTAGCGGGAGGAGGGTCCTACAATGAGCAGTTCTTC.

This sequence joins TRBV30 and TRBJ2-5, with D maybe TRBD1 (6 bases). The CDR3 totals 15 residues. V gave up 2 bases and J gave up 4 bases, with 17 bases separating them. CDR1 and CDR2 (germline): GTSNPN, SVGIG (reference sequence). The CDR3 here is CAWSKGMGAGETQYF. DNA for the CDR3: TGTGCCTGGAGTAAAGGGATGGGGGCCGGAGAGACCCAGTACTTC.

The chain recombines TRBV25-1 with TRBJ2-3; D may be TRBD1 (6 bases). This CDR3 is 15 amino acids long. V was trimmed by 6 bases and J by 0 bases, leaving 13 bases between them. Germline-derived CDR1 and CDR2 are MGHDK and SYGVNS. CDR3: CASRTGQGSTDTQYF. The CDR3 nucleotides are TGTGCCAGCAGAACAGGGCAGGGAAGCACAGATACGCAGTATTTT.

The V gene is TRBV6-5, the J gene TRBJ2-3; no clear D. The CDR3 runs to 16 residues. Germline CDR1 reads MNHEY; CDR2 reads SVGAGI. The V end was cut by 0 bases, the J end by 1 base, with 11 bases between. DNA of the CDR3: TGTGCCAGCAGTTACTCCCCCACACCAGGCACAGATACGCAGTATTTT. Translated, it gives CASSYSPTPGTDTQYF.

The gene calls are TRBV28 and TRBJ1-5; D is ambiguous. Germline V gives CDR1 MDHEN, CDR2 SYDVKM. Trimming pared 6 bases from V and 0 bases from J, leaving 6 bases between. The CDR3 extends over 13 amino acids. The chain's CDR3 is CASSIDSNQPQHF. DNA for the CDR3: TGTGCCAGCAGCATAGATAGCAATCAGCCCCAGCATTTT.

The rearrangement joins TRBV5-1 to TRBJ2-3; D unclear. The length of the CDR3 is 15 residues. V was pared by 0 bases and J by 0 bases, with 8 bases between. Per germline, CDR1 SGHRS and CDR2 YFSETQ. CDR3 in DNA: TGCGCCAGCAGCTTGGCGGTTGGTAGCACAGATACGCAGTATTTT. Its translation is CASSLAVGSTDTQYF. The full variable domain, its missing parts supplied by reference TRBV5-1 and TRBJ2-3, is KAGVTQTPRYLIKTRGQQVTLSCSPISGHRSVSWYQQTPGQGLQFLFEYFSETQRNKGNFPGRFSGRQFSNSRSEMNVSTLELGDSALYLCASSLAVGSTDTQYFGPGTRLTVL.

The chain combines TRBV5-1 with TRBJ2-3, with 11 bases matching TRBD2. This CDR3 is 16 amino acids long. Trimming took 2 bases from V and 5 from J; bases not matched to a gene: 7. Germline assignment: CDR1 SGHRS and CDR2 YFSETQ. The CDR3 nucleotides are TGCGCCAGCAGCTTACCCCTAGCGGGAGGCATAGATACGCAGTATTTT. This codes for CASSLPLAGGIDTQYF. Full variable domain (missing parts from reference TRBV5-1 and TRBJ2-3): KAGVTQTPRYLIKTRGQQVTLSCSPISGHRSVSWYQQTPGQGLQFLFEYFSETQRNKGNFPGRFSGRQFSNSRSEMNVSTLELGDSALYLCASSLPLAGGIDTQYFGPGTRLTVL.

This clone showed up just a few times. J is TRBJ2-3 and V is TRBV2; the match to TRBD2 covers 9 bases. V dropped 6 bases and J dropped 6; count of bases not matched to a gene: 7. The CDR3 has 14 amino acids. Germline V CDR1 and CDR2: SNHLY, FYNNEI. The CDR3 reads CASRSSGGTDTQYF. CDR3 coding DNA: TGTGCCAGCAGATCCAGCGGGGGGACCGATACGCAGTATTTT.

CDR3 in DNA: TGTGCCAGCAGCTCCGAGGGTTACGAGCAGTACTTC. As protein: CASSSEGYEQYF. The V call is TRBV7-9, the J call TRBJ2-7; the D gene is possibly TRBD2 (5 bases). V was clipped by 4 bases and J by 4 bases, with 8 bases between them. Per the germline V gene, CDR1 is SEHNR and CDR2 is FQNEAQ (reference sequence). CDR3 length equals 12 residues.

This clone was seen a handful of times. The CDR3 DNA reads as TGTGCCAGCAGCGGGGAGACCCAGTACTTC. Translating gives CASSGETQYF. The rearrangement joins TRBV6-6 to TRBJ2-5; D remains ambiguous. The germline gives CDR1 MNHNY, CDR2 SVGAGI (reference sequence). CDR3 length: 10 residues. With 6 bases removed from V and 5 bases from J, the gap between germline ends came to 4 bases.

This rearrangement joins TRBV28 to TRBJ1-1; tentative D call: TRBD1 (6 bases). This CDR3 spans 15 amino acids. V lost 10 bases, J lost 0 bases, and 18 bases lay in between. Germline V gene data show CDR1 as MDHEN and CDR2 as SYDVKM. The CDR3: CATIDSRGLNTEAFF. The CDR3 bases are TGTGCCACCATCGACAGCAGGGGCCTGAACACTGAAGCTTTCTTT. The full variable domain, with the rest looked up from reference TRBV28 and TRBJ1-1, is DVKVTQSSRYLVKRTGEKVFLECVQDMDHENMFWYRQDPGLGLRLIYFSYDVKMKEKGDIPEGYSVSREKKERFSLILESASTNQTSMYLCATIDSRGLNTEAFFGQGTRLTVV.

This clone came up a few times. V and J are TRBV6-6 and TRBJ2-7; 13 bases are a match to TRBD2. Germline CDR1 and CDR2: MNHNY and SVGAGI (reference sequence). J lost 6 bases, V lost 6 bases, and 2 bases had no gene match. CDR3 length: 13 residues. CDR3 sequence reads: CASRLAGGVEQYF. As DNA, the CDR3 is TGTGCCAGCAGACTAGCGGGAGGGGTCGAGCAGTACTTC.

This clone showed up just a few times. The chain has TRBV19 and TRBJ1-1; D gene uncertain. V was clipped by 6 bases and J by 7 bases, with 15 bases between them. CDR3 length: 13 amino acids. CDR1 LNHDA and CDR2 SQIVND come from the germline V gene (reference sequence). The CDR3 nucleotides are TGTGCCAGTAGCCCGAGAGGGTACAGTGAAGCTTTCTTT. This codes for CASSPRGYSEAFF.

The V and J genes are TRBV7-2 and TRBJ2-7; the D gene is possibly TRBD2 (5 bases). Per germline, CDR1 SGHTA and CDR2 FQGNSA. V was shortened by 5 bases and J by 9 bases, with 17 bases between the two germline ends. The CDR3 runs 13 residues. In nucleotides, the CDR3 is TGTGCCAGCAGCCCACGGTCTAGTCGGGGGCAGTACTTC. Protein product: CASSPRSSRGQYF.

The J gene is TRBJ2-1, the V gene TRBV5-1; TRBD2 is a possible D gene (6 bases). This CDR3 is 17 amino acids long. The V end was cut by 1 base, the J end by 4 bases, with 18 bases between. Germline loops: CDR1 SGHRS, CDR2 YFSETQ. The CDR3 sequence: CASSLLGTSHGYNEQFF. For the CDR3, the DNA is TGCGCCAGCAGCTTGCTTGGGACTTCACATGGGTACAATGAGCAGTTCTTC.

The chain joins TRBV6-6 to TRBJ2-2, with 8 bases aligning to TRBD1. J was trimmed by 1 base and V by 7 bases; bases with no gene match: 2. Germline CDR1 reads MNHNY; CDR2 reads SVGAGI (reference sequence). CDR3 length: 14 amino acids. DNA for the CDR3: TGTGCCAGCAAAGGACAGGGGAACACCGGGGAGCTGTTTTTT. It translates to CASKGQGNTGELFF.

This clone has a handful of counts. The V and J genes are TRBV19 and TRBJ2-7; possible D gene TRBD1, 6 bases. CDR1 and CDR2 from the germline V gene are LNHDA and SQIVND (reference sequence). Trimming took off 5 bases at V and 4 bases at J, with 12 bases between the two ends. This CDR3 has 13 residues. The DNA for the CDR3 is TGTGCCAGTAGTTTCGGACAGAAATACGAGCAGTACTTC. This gives the protein CASSFGQKYEQYF.

The chain uses TRBV11-3 and TRBJ2-5, with 7 bases lining up with TRBD2. Looked up from germline, CDR1 is SGHNT and CDR2 is YENEEA. The CDR3 has 14 amino acids. The ends lost 6 bases at V and 5 bases at J; junction bases unmatched: 9. Here the CDR3 DNA reads TGTGCCAGCAGACCAACTAGCGTCGGTGAGACCCAGTACTTC. Residues: CASRPTSVGETQYF. The full variable domain, with the rest looked up from reference TRBV11-3 and TRBJ2-5, is EAGVVQSPRYKIIEKKQPVAFWCNPISGHNTLYWYLQNLGQGPELLIRYENEEAVDDSQLPKDRFSAERLKGVDSTLKIQPAELGDSAVYLCASRPTSVGETQYFGPGTRLLVL.

This clone has a single count. The V and J genes are TRBV5-1 and TRBJ1-1, with TRBD1 matching over 9 bases. Germline assignment: CDR1 SGHRS and CDR2 YFSETQ. Trimming removed 4 bases from V and 4 bases from J; junction bases left unmatched: 14. The CDR3 totals 17 residues. Here the CDR3 DNA reads TGCGCCAGCAGCGATGGACAGGGGATTGGAGGGGGCACTGAAGCTTTCTTT. It encodes CASSDGQGIGGGTEAFF.

The chain couples TRBV5-1 to TRBJ2-7; 10 positions agree with TRBD1. With 7 bases clipped from V and 5 bases from J, the junction kept 6 bases outside the gene matches. CDR1 SGHRS and CDR2 YFSETQ come from the germline V gene. This CDR3 comprises 13 residues. CDR3 bases: TGCGCCAGCGCGACAGGGGGCACGAACGAGCAGTACTTC. Its translation is CASATGGTNEQYF.

The chain has TRBV6-6 and TRBJ2-3; 10 nucleotides agree with TRBD2. The germline CDR1 and CDR2 sequences are MNHNY and SVGAGI (reference sequence). V gave up 8 bases and J gave up 4 bases; unmatched junction bases: 6. The CDR3 is 14 amino acids. Here the CDR3 reads CASLGAGGADTQYF. In DNA, the CDR3 is TGTGCCAGCCTCGGAGCGGGGGGGGCAGATACGCAGTATTTT.

This clone was counted only a few times. This sequence joins TRBV6-1 and TRBJ2-4; possible D gene TRBD2, 6 bases. V was cut by 2 bases and J by 7 bases, with 15 bases left in between. Germline CDR1 reads MNHNS; CDR2 reads SASEGT. The length of the CDR3 is 15 residues. The DNA for the CDR3 is TGTGCCAGCAGTGAATTGGGACGGGAGTGGAACATTCAGTACTTC. Translating gives CASSELGREWNIQYF.

This clone has only one observation. This chain's CDR3 is CASSLVERISNTGELFF. Written as DNA, the CDR3 is TGCGCCAGCAGCTTGGTAGAGCGGATTTCGAACACCGGGGAGCTGTTTTTT. This chain links TRBV5-1 with TRBJ2-2; maybe TRBD2 (5 bases). This CDR3 contains 17 residues. CDR1 SGHRS and CDR2 YFSETQ come from the germline V gene. Trimming removed 0 bases at V and 0 bases at J, with 12 bases between.

J is TRBJ2-7 and V is TRBV9, with D perhaps TRBD1 (6 bases). The germline V gene encodes CDR1 SGDLS and CDR2 YYNGEE. V was pared by 4 bases and J by 6 bases, with 11 bases between. There are 12 residues in the CDR3. CDR3 residues: CASSQATGEQYF. Here the CDR3 DNA reads TGTGCCAGCAGCCAGGCGACAGGCGAGCAGTACTTC.

This clone has only a few counts. V gene TRBV25-1 combines with J gene TRBJ1-4; 8 nucleotides agree with TRBD1. The CDR3 is 16 amino acids. Germline CDR1 reads MGHDK; CDR2 reads SYGVNS. The V gene end was trimmed by 2 bases and the J gene end by 7 bases; junction bases not matched to a gene: 9. This CDR3 is CASSERIGRGPEKLFF. The CDR3 DNA reads TGTGCCAGCAGTGAAAGAATCGGCAGGGGGCCTGAAAAACTGTTTTTT.

The V call is TRBV7-6, the J call TRBJ2-5; no definite D call. Germline V lookup: CDR1 SGHVS, CDR2 FNYEAQ. Trimming cost V 1 base and J 5 bases, with 17 bases left between them. This CDR3 spans 16 amino acids. The CDR3 region is CASSLVNGLLGETQYF. CDR3 nucleotides: TGTGCCAGCAGCTTAGTAAATGGTTTATTGGGCGAGACCCAGTACTTC.

This clone occurred once. The chain is built from TRBV6-1 and TRBJ1-1, with D unclear. Trimming left V 2 bases short and J 8 bases short, with 18 bases between. The CDR3 consists of 15 residues. In germline, CDR1 is MNHNS, CDR2 SASEGT. The CDR3 DNA sequence: TGTGCCAGCAGTGAAATTTACGGAGAGGGAAGGGAAGCTTTCTTT. Translated, it gives CASSEIYGEGREAFF.

V gene TRBV25-1 combines with J gene TRBJ2-2; D is perhaps TRBD2 (5 bases). Looked up from germline, CDR1 is MGHDK and CDR2 is SYGVNS. V was cut by 3 bases and J by 1 base, with 12 bases left in between. The CDR3 sequence is 16 residues long. CDR3 nucleotide sequence: TGTGCCAGCAGTGATGTATCGGCGGGGAACACCGGGGAGCTGTTTTTT. This gives the protein CASSDVSAGNTGELFF.

V usage is TRBV2 and J usage is TRBJ1-4, with a possible D match to TRBD1 (5 bases). CDR1 and CDR2 (germline): SNHLY, FYNNEI. The V gene lost 4 bases and the J gene lost 8 bases, with 14 bases spanning the gap. This CDR3 is 14 amino acids long. CDR3 sequence: CASSADSSREKLFF. CDR3 sequence (DNA): TGTGCCAGCAGTGCAGACAGTTCTCGAGAAAAACTGTTTTTT.